The sequence of this TCR beta chain was determined in a study of OX40 agonist ivuxolimab in advanced cancers. Points from the study as a whole: Researchers did not determine the expanded peripheral T cells' antigen specificity. More expanded clones were seen, on average, in CD8+ T cells than in CD4+.

CDR3 length: 14 amino acids. The germline CDR1 and CDR2 sequences are SGHNT and YYREEE (reference sequence). V was trimmed by 4 bases and J by 0 bases, leaving 9 bases between them. Profiling relied on immunoSEQ multiplex PCR, and the TCRdb table lists in-frame clones only, not all of them. The sample carries under 95,000 clones, 86% recorded once. With regard to this clone: Its antigen is unidentified.

Sequencing used CD4+ or CD8+ T cells sorted from blood, obtained in a trial of the OX40 agonist ivuxolimab. The chain employs TRBV5-4 and TRBJ2-3; unclear D gene. This TCR was sampled from an adult with an advanced solid tumor such as melanoma, head and neck, liver or kidney cancer. In nucleotides, the CDR3 is TGTGCCAGCAGCCTGGAGACTAGCACAGATACGCAGTATTTT. Protein product: CASSLETSTDTQYF.